One sample yielded the 5 T cell receptor beta chains listed below, sequenced in a study of blood T cell repertoires in COVID-19. Profiling relied on immunoSEQ multiplex PCR, and the TCRdb table lists in-frame clones only, not all of them. The sample includes over 120,000 clones, about 89% of them seen just once. Input material: PBMCs or T cells enriched from blood (not recorded which). The source is a man aged 55-75 years who had recovered from COVID-19.

The chain combines TRBV11-2 with TRBJ1-2; D not resolved. The CDR3 is 13 residues long. Germline V gene lookup returns CDR1 SGHAT and CDR2 FQNNGV. Deletions cut 5 bases from V and 5 bases from J, with 12 bases between. The CDR3 sequence is CASSPRHVYGYTF. For the CDR3, the DNA is TGTGCCAGCAGCCCCAGACACGTTTATGGCTACACCTTC.

The rearrangement links TRBV18 to TRBJ2-5; perhaps TRBD2 as D (6 bases). The CDR3 runs 16 residues. V was clipped by 6 bases and J by 4 bases, with 21 bases between them. Germline CDR1 and CDR2: KGHSH and LQKENI. CDR3: CASSEETRPAVETQYF. The CDR3 DNA is TGTGCCAGCTCTGAGGAGACTAGGCCCGCTGTAGAGACCCAGTACTTC.

The V gene is TRBV29-1, the J gene TRBJ1-4, with TRBD1 as a possible D gene (6 bases). There are 14 residues in the CDR3. V was clipped by 1 base and J by 7 bases, with 13 bases between them. Germline V gene sequence: CDR1 SQVTM, CDR2 ANQGSEA. CDR3 loop: CSVEAQGEGEKLFF. The CDR3 DNA follows: TGCAGCGTTGAAGCACAGGGTGAGGGTGAAAAACTGTTTTTT.

The genes are TRBV28 and TRBJ1-6; D possibly corresponds to TRBD1 (5 bases). Germline assignment: CDR1 MDHEN and CDR2 SYDVKM. This CDR3 region has 15 residues. Deletions cut 2 bases from V and 9 bases from J, with 14 bases between. Here the CDR3 reads CASSLGAPPGSPLHF. The CDR3 DNA follows: TGTGCCAGCAGTTTAGGGGCCCCTCCGGGTTCACCCCTCCACTTT.

The chain links TRBV2 to TRBJ2-2; the D gene is possibly TRBD1 (6 bases). The CDR3 is 14 amino acids. Trimming left V 4 bases short and J 6 bases short, with 12 bases between. Germline V gene lookup returns CDR1 SNHLY and CDR2 FYNNEI. For the CDR3, the DNA is TGTGCCAGCAGTGGGGTCAGGGGTGCCGGGGAGCTGTTTTTT. Encoded protein: CASSGVRGAGELFF.